One T cell receptor (beta chain) is described in this entry. Antigen unknown. The V gene end was trimmed by 4 bases and the J gene end by 1 base; junction bases not matched to a gene: 12. Germline CDR1 MDHEN, CDR2 SYDVKM. CDR3 length equals 17 residues. The data were obtained in a study of resident and recirculating memory T cells in vitiligo. Method: immunoSEQ multiplex PCR; TCRdb's copy keeps in-frame clones and lacks some. Of around 76,000 clones in the sample, roughly nine tenths were seen once. General study results and limits: Different lesions suggested infiltration by different T cell clones.

The sequenced material came from blood. The V gene is TRBV28, the J gene TRBJ1-1, with 7 bases that match TRBD1. The TCR originated in a male donor with vitiligo. The CDR3 region is CASSSASWGQSNTEAFF. The CDR3 nucleotides read TGTGCCAGCAGTTCGGCCAGTTGGGGACAGTCGAACACTGAAGCTTTCTTT.